The 16 T cell receptor beta chains in this list originate from one sample, sequenced in a study of CD8+CD57+ T cells in acquired aplastic anemia. CDR3 and TCR beta VDJ profiling relied on a genomic DNA template. Via MiXCR, TCRdb re-called the reads, giving one row per CDR3 protein. Here the sample spans more than 250,000 distinct CDR3 sequences, 56% being singletons. Sequenced input: sorted CD4+, CD8+, or CD8+CD57+ T cells (not recorded which) from PBMCs. Source of these receptors: a human donor with severe aplastic anemia or a healthy control (not recorded which).

In DNA form, the CDR3 reads TGTGCCAGTAGTAGAGGGGCAGGGAGGTCCGGCGAGCAGTACTTC. It codes for CASSRGAGRSGEQYF. The chain uses TRBV19 and TRBJ2-7; D may be TRBD2 (6 bases). Germline V lookup: CDR1 LNHDA, CDR2 SQIVND (reference sequence). This CDR3 region has 15 residues. V lost 4 bases and J 6 bases, leaving 19 bases between the germline ends.

DNA for the CDR3: TGTGCCAGCAGTCGGAGCGGCTTGGGGAACTATGGCTACACCTTC. This translates into CASSRSGLGNYGYTF. The chain combines TRBV6-1 with TRBJ1-2, with D unresolved. From germline, CDR1 is MNHNS and CDR2 SASEGT. The ends were cut back, 5 bases at V and 2 bases at J, with 15 bases in the middle. The CDR3 is made up of 15 amino acids.

For this clonotype: The junction departs from germline at one end; a sequencing error may be responsible. The genes are TRBV7-2 and TRBJ2-5; TRBD2 aligns across 8 bases. Germline CDR1 reads SGHTA; CDR2 reads FQGNSA. The CDR3 is made up of 16 amino acids. The CDR3 DNA is TGTGCCAGCAGCTCCCGTAGCGGGGAGGGCCAAGGGACCCAGTACTTC. It yields the protein CASSSRSGEGQGTQYF. Supplemented by reference TRBV7-2 and TRBJ2-5, the full variable domain reads GAGVSQSPSNKVTEKGKDVELRCDPISGHTALYWYRQSLGQGLEFLIYFQGNSAPDKSGLPSDRFSAERTGGSVSTLTIQRTQQEDSAVYLCASSSRSGEGQGTQYFGPGTRLLVL.

The chain carries TRBV2 and TRBJ1-5; 8 nucleotides align to TRBD1. CDR3 length: 15 amino acids. The V gene's germline CDR1 is SNHLY and CDR2 FYNNEI. The V and J ends lost 6 bases and 2 bases, in that order; junction bases with no gene match: 6. CDR3 sequence reads: CASRRETGGNQPQHF. Written as DNA, the CDR3 is TGTGCCAGCAGGAGGGAGACAGGGGGCAATCAGCCCCAGCATTTT.

This chain uses TRBV6-1 with TRBJ2-7; D call uncertain. Deletions cut 7 bases from V and 6 bases from J, with 10 bases between. The length of the CDR3 is 11 residues. Looked up from germline, CDR1 is MNHNS and CDR2 is SASEGT. CDR3 in DNA: TGTGCCAGCAAGAAAGGATTCGAGCAGTACTTC. The encoded protein is CASKKGFEQYF.

V is TRBV29-1 and J is TRBJ2-7; D remains unclear. Germline V gives CDR1 SQVTM, CDR2 ANQGSEA. Between the trimmed V and J ends, which lost 3 bases and 3 bases, there was a span of 6 bases. The CDR3 extends over 11 amino acids. The CDR3 protein is CSVDKDYEQYF. The CDR3 DNA is TGCAGCGTTGACAAAGACTACGAGCAGTACTTC.

The V call is TRBV9, the J call TRBJ1-2; D is possibly TRBD1 (6 bases). The CDR3 sequence is 13 residues long. The V and J ends lost 5 bases and 5 bases respectively, with 13 bases between them. Germline V lookup: CDR1 SGDLS, CDR2 YYNGEE. DNA for the CDR3: TGTGCCAGCAGACGTACAGGGTTGTATGGCTACACCTTC. Its protein product is CASRRTGLYGYTF. Based on the CDR3 plus reference TRBV9 and TRBJ1-2, the full variable domain is DSGVTQTPKHLITATGQRVTLRCSPRSGDLSVYWYQQSLDQGLQFLIQYYNGEERAKGNILERFSAQQFPDLHSELNLSSLELGDSALYFCASRRTGLYGYTFGSGTRLTVV.

This clonotype was recorded many times. The chain uses TRBV29-1 and TRBJ2-5; TRBD2 matches 7 bases. The junction had 10 bases not matched to a gene; V was cut back by 4 bases and J by 5 bases. The CDR3 covers 14 residues. Germline V gene sequence: CDR1 SQVTM, CDR2 ANQGSEA. The CDR3: CSVAGGGNKETQYF. DNA of the CDR3: TGCAGCGTTGCGGGGGGTGGTAATAAGGAGACCCAGTACTTC.

This rearrangement joins TRBV19 to TRBJ2-3; 12 bases are a match to TRBD2. The ends lost 5 bases at V and 1 base at J; junction bases unmatched: 4. Germline CDR1 reads LNHDA; CDR2 reads SQIVND (reference sequence). There are 16 residues in the CDR3. The DNA for the CDR3 is TGTGCCAGTAGTGCACTAGCGGGAGGCGGCACAGATACGCAGTATTTT. Translated: CASSALAGGGTDTQYF.

The genes are TRBV10-2 and TRBJ2-2; 14 bases line up with TRBD2. This CDR3 is built from 16 residues. V lost 8 bases, J lost 6 bases, and 8 bases stayed unmatched. Germline lookup yields CDR1 WSHSY and CDR2 SAAADI. The chain's CDR3 is CASSLRLAGGSGELFF. The CDR3 DNA reads as TGCGCCAGCTCCCTTCGACTAGCGGGAGGGTCCGGGGAGCTGTTTTTT.

The sample holds a few counts of this clonotype. It may be a read error: a sequence one base away is much more abundant. The genes are TRBV6-4 and TRBJ2-3, with D perhaps matching TRBD2 (6 bases). This CDR3 region has 16 residues. V lost 0 bases and J 6 bases, leaving 16 bases between the germline ends. Germline V gene data show CDR1 as MRHNA and CDR2 as SNTAGT. The CDR3 here is CASSDSRAGLGDTQYF. The CDR3 DNA follows: TGTGCCAGCAGTGACTCCCGGGCGGGGCTTGGTGATACGCAGTATTTT.

This clonotype showed up just a few times. The V and J genes are TRBV6-2 or TRBV6-3 and TRBJ2-5; the match to TRBD1 covers 10 bases. J lost 4 bases, V lost 8 bases, and 13 bases had no gene match. CDR3 length equals 16 residues. Germline V gives CDR1 MNHEY, CDR2 SVGEGT. The CDR3 DNA reads TGTGCCAGCGTTGAGGCCGACAGGGGGCGCACAGAGACCCAGTACTTC. It codes for CASVEADRGRTETQYF.

This chain joins TRBV7-3 and TRBJ2-1; 7 bases map to TRBD1. The CDR3 consists of 15 residues. The trim removed 0 bases at V and 4 bases at J, leaving 3 bases unmatched. Per germline, CDR1 SGHTA and CDR2 FQGTGA. CDR3 DNA sequence: TGTGCCAGCAGCTTAACAGGGGGCGAGTACAATGAGCAGTTCTTC. Protein: CASSLTGGEYNEQFF.

This clonotype was observed once. V usage is TRBV20-1 and J usage is TRBJ1-5; possible D gene TRBD1, 5 bases. Looked up from germline, CDR1 is DFQATT and CDR2 is SNEGSKA (reference sequence). Trimming removed 2 bases at V and 4 bases at J, with 15 bases between. The CDR3 spans 15 residues. In DNA, the CDR3 is TGCAGTGCTAGACAACAGGAGGGGAGGAATCAGCCCCAGCATTTT. Translated, it gives CSARQQEGRNQPQHF.

The V call is TRBV2, the J call TRBJ1-3; perhaps TRBD1 as D (5 bases). The CDR3 is 13 amino acids. Trimming took 6 bases from V and 8 from J, leaving 14 bases between them. CDR1 SNHLY and CDR2 FYNNEI come from the germline V gene. CDR3 bases: TGTGCCAGCAGGGGGCCCCACGCGGACACCATATATTTT. It yields the protein CASRGPHADTIYF.

V usage is TRBV9 and J usage is TRBJ2-1, with 10 bases fitting TRBD1. The V gene's germline CDR1 is SGDLS and CDR2 YYNGEE. Germline trimming cut 4 bases from V and 4 bases from J; bases unmatched to any gene: 5. This CDR3 has 15 amino acids. CDR3 amino acids: CASSQDRGHYNEQFF. The CDR3 DNA sequence: TGTGCCAGCAGCCAAGACAGGGGGCATTACAATGAGCAGTTCTTC.